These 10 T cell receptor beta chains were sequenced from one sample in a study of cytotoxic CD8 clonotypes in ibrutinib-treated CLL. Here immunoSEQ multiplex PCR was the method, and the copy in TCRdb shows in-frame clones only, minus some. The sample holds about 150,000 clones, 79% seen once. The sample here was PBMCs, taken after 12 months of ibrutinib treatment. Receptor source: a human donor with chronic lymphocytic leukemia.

The CDR3 loop reads CAGEGPAGEQYF. The CDR3 coding sequence is TGTGCCGGGGAGGGACCGGCTGGAGAGCAGTACTTC. The rearrangement uses TRBV15 and TRBJ2-7; 7 bases line up with TRBD2. The CDR3 is 12 amino acids. The ends lost 11 bases at V and 7 bases at J; junction bases unmatched: 11. Per the germline V gene, CDR1 is LNHNV and CDR2 is YYDKDF (reference sequence).

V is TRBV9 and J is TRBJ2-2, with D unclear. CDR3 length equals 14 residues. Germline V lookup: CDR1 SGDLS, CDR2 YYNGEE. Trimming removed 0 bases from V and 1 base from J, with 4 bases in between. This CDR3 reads CASSVGQNTGELFF. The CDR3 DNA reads TGTGCCAGCAGCGTAGGCCAGAACACCGGGGAGCTGTTTTTT.

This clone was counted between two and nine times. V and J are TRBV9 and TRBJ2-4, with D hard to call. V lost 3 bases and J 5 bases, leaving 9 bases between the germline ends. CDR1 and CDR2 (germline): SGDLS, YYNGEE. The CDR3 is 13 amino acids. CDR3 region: CASSAPTQNIQYF. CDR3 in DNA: TGTGCCAGCAGCGCACCAACCCAAAACATTCAGTACTTC.

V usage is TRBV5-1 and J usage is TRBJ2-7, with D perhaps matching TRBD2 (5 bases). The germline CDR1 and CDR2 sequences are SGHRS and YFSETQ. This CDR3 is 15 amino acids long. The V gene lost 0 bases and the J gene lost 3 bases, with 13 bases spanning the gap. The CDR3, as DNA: TGCGCCAGCAGCTTGGACCGCGGGCCGATCTACGAGCAGTACTTC. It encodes CASSLDRGPIYEQYF.

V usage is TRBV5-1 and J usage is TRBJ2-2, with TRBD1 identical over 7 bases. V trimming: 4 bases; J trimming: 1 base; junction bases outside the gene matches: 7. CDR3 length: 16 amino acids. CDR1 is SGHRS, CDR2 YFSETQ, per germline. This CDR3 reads CASSQRQGRNTGELFF. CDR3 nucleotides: TGCGCCAGCAGCCAACGACAGGGAAGGAACACCGGGGAGCTGTTTTTT. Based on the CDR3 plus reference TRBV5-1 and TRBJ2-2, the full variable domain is KAGVTQTPRYLIKTRGQQVTLSCSPISGHRSVSWYQQTPGQGLQFLFEYFSETQRNKGNFPGRFSGRQFSNSRSEMNVSTLELGDSALYLCASSQRQGRNTGELFFGEGSRLTVL.

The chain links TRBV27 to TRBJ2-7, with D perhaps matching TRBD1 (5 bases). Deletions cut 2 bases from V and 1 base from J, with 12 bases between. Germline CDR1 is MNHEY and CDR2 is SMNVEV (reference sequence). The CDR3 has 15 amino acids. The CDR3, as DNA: TGTGCCAGCAGTTTACAACAGACAGCTTCCTACGAGCAGTACTTC. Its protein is CASSLQQTASYEQYF.

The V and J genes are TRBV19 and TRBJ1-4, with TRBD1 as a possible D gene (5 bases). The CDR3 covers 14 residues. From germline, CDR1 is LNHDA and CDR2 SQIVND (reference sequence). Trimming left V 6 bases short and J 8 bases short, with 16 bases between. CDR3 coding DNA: TGTGCCAGTAGCAAACGCTGGGACCACGAAAAACTGTTTTTT. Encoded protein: CASSKRWDHEKLFF.

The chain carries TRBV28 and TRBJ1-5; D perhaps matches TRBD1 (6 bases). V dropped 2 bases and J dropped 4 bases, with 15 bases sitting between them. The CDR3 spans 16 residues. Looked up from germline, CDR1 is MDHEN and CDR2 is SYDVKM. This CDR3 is CASSLPRQGGNQPQHF. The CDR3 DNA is TGTGCCAGCAGTTTACCTCGACAAGGGGGTAATCAGCCCCAGCATTTT.

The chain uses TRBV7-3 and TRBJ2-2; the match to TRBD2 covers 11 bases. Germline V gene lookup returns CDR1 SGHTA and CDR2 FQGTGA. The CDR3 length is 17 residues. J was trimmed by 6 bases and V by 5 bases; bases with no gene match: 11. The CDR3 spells CASSPQLAGAQSGELFF. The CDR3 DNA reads TGTGCCAGCAGCCCTCAACTAGCGGGAGCCCAATCCGGGGAGCTGTTTTTT.

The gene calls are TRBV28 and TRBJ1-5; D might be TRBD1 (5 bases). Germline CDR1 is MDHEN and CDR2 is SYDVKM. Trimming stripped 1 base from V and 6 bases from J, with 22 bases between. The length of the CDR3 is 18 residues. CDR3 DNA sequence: TGTGCCAGCAGTTTATATGGGGGTAGCGGCGGCGGTTCTCAGCCCCAGCATTTT. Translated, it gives CASSLYGGSGGGSQPQHF.